This paragraph reports one T cell receptor beta chain. Its target antigen remains unknown. No qualities accompany the bases; no much larger clone lies one base away. This sample is part of a study of shared clonotypes between healthy human individuals (dated by TCRdb to 2019 to 2021). About the investigation overall: The cohort comprised a couple of women and a few men aged 18 to 49 years. To increase sequencing depth and limit assay-specific biases, different laboratories used diverse techniques to prepare libraries and sequence TCR repertoires. For each donor, three plates each were used for CD4 naive and CD4 memory, two plates were used for CD8 naive, and one plate was used for CD8 memory. Blood TCR repertoires of a handful of healthy adults were deeply sequenced to estimate repertoire size and the extent of clonotype sharing between individuals. Per donor, leukapheresis produced somewhere between about 0.85 and 9.5 billion PBMCs. Findings and caveats that apply to the study as a whole: Because the study included only a small number of donors, the genetic and exposure-history diversity represented was limited. Pairwise subsampling indicated that sequencing depth was expected to affect the degree of clonotype sharing among donors. Sharing across a few donors was observed for 4.5% to 6.5% of naive CD4, under 4% of naive CD8, 2% to 2.5% of memory CD4, and around 0.44% of memory CD8 clonotypes. Rarefaction of sorted-subset datasets indicated incomplete sequencing despite the large sequencing depth. Only blood was sampled, and tissue TCR repertoires likely differ from those in blood. Compared with non-shared clonotypes, clonotypes shared by all four sorted-subset donors had higher generation probabilities. Naive subsets generally had larger estimated clonotype richness than memory subsets did.

Using the deep immunoSEQ assay, multiplex PCR amplified TCR CDR3 regions from genomic DNA. Extracted genomic DNA from each cell subset was spread evenly across all wells of several immunoSEQ 96-well plates, with each plate serving as a replicate. For sorted subsets, about 0.2 ug genomic DNA, equal to about 30,000 T cell genomes, was loaded into each replicate PCR. Purified libraries were measured with a Qubit 3.0 fluorometer, size-checked on a Bioanalyzer 2100, and measured again with the KAPA Library Quantification kit. A separate single-read 150-cycle Illumina NextSeq 550 flow cell was used to sequence each immunoSEQ 96-well plate. The authors' analysis ran thus. Because the immunoSEQ output held only junctional sequences and lacked quality scores, the filtering could not match the filtering applied to full-length reads. To assign V/J genes and CDR3, sequences were annotated against IMGT germline references using PyIR, a Python wrapper for IgBLAST v1.9. Any read was removed if the V/J assignment was weak (E-value above 1e-6), the CDR3 was missing, or the read contained stop codons, out-of-frame junctions, or ambiguous translated residues. V3J clonotypes were defined by identical inferred V gene, J gene, and CDR3 amino acid sequence. Percentage overlap between repertoires was computed as shared unique clonotypes divided by the size of the smaller repertoire. RTK rarefaction, the Chao1 estimator, and Recon v2.1 estimates of unobserved clonotypes were used to assess repertoire richness. Generation probabilities for all TCRbeta clonotypes obtained by the gDNA method from a handful of donors were computed using OLGA. Here the immuneACCESS table is served through TCRdb, limited to in-frame sequences with V and J called. Missing clones are a known gap in these copies; in checked studies unresolved V genes cover under half, and the rest lacks a known reason. That table supplies the V and J calls and clone size; D and trimming were determined from the DNA. A total of hundreds of thousands of clones appear in this sample, about 95% of them only once. The top ten hold roughly 0.12% of the sample.

CD8 naive samples were CD45RO-negative cells positively selected for CCR7, giving a CD45RA+CCR7+ population that excluded TemRA cells. Healthy HIV-negative adults with no recently reported acute infections or vaccinations were included as donors. Every donor was a Caucasian adult living in Nashville, Tennessee, USA. Blood was obtained by leukapheresis, after which PBMCs were separated by Ficoll-Histopaque density gradient centrifugation and cryopreserved in liquid nitrogen vapor phase. Purity and quantity of every magnetically sorted T cell population were checked by analytical flow cytometry. From each sorted fraction, genomic DNA was isolated and quantified by UV absorbance on a Nanodrop 2000c. As encoded in the germline V gene, CDR1 is MDHEN while CDR2 is SYDVKM. Trimming costs V 2 bases and J 9 bases, and their ends lie 14 bases apart. The CDR3 has 14 amino acids, counting the end cysteine and phenylalanine. Only CDR3 DNA is held: 42 bases, read in frame from base 1.

The sequence derives from a woman between 25 and 40 years old in good health. The sequence joins TRBV28 to TRBJ2-1, with no confident D gene call. Sequencing was done on a sample of naive CD8+ T cells sorted from blood. What the cell subset or site label conveys for this sample: CD45RA+CCR7+. The CDR3 in this case is CASSLRYRSGEQFF. In nucleotides, the sequence is TGTGCCAGCAGTTTACGCTATCGGTCTGGTGAGCAGTTCTTC. The reference TRBV28 and TRBJ2-1 proteins fill in what lies around the CDR3, so the full variable domain reads DVKVTQSSRYLVKRTGEKVFLECVQDMDHENMFWYRQDPGLGLRLIYFSYDVKMKEKGDIPEGYSVSREKKERFSLILESASTNQTSMYLCASSLRYRSGEQFFGPGTRLTVL.